A single sample is the source of the 26 T cell receptor beta chains below, sequenced in a study of blood T cell repertoires in COVID-19. Some clones are missing from TCRdb's copy, which holds only in-frame ones; the method was immunoSEQ multiplex PCR. The sample lists fewer than 250,000 clones, 86% occurring once. The sample was peripheral blood. The origin of the receptors is a man aged 50-59 years with acute or convalescent COVID-19.

This clone showed up just once. V is TRBV3-1 (or the pseudogene TRBV3-2) and J is TRBJ1-1, with 7 bases identical to TRBD1. This CDR3 has 14 amino acids. Germline V gives CDR1 LGHDT, CDR2 YNNKEL (reference sequence). The V and J ends lost 1 base and 4 bases, in that order; junction bases with no gene match: 3. The CDR3 reads CASSQASGGTEAFF. The CDR3, as DNA: TGTGCCAGCAGCCAAGCATCAGGGGGCACTGAAGCTTTCTTT.

V usage is TRBV2 and J usage is TRBJ2-3, with D perhaps matching TRBD1 (5 bases). The V end lost 2 bases, the J end lost 0 bases, and 9 bases lay between the germline ends. The CDR3 has 15 residues. The V gene's germline CDR1 is SNHLY and CDR2 FYNNEI. CDR3 coding DNA: TGTGCCAGCAGTGAATTGGGGCGCAGCACAGATACGCAGTATTTT. Its protein is CASSELGRSTDTQYF.

This rearrangement joins TRBV5-1 to TRBJ2-1, with D perhaps matching TRBD2 (5 bases). The CDR3 consists of 12 residues. Germline CDR1 reads SGHRS; CDR2 reads YFSETQ. The V end lost 5 bases, the J end lost 10 bases, and 13 bases lay between the germline ends. The CDR3 region has the DNA TGCGCCAGCAGTCGTACTAGTCGCGAGCAGTTCTTC. Its protein is CASSRTSREQFF.

The chain carries TRBV6-5 and TRBJ1-1; D is perhaps TRBD1 (5 bases). Trimming cost V 3 bases and J 10 bases, with 18 bases left between them. The CDR3 sequence is 14 residues long. CDR1 and CDR2 (germline): MNHEY, SVGAGI. CDR3 in DNA: TGTGCCAGCAGTTATCGTGATTCCAGGGCGGTAGCTTTCTTT. Protein product: CASSYRDSRAVAFF.

J is TRBJ1-3 and V is TRBV4-1; D perhaps matches TRBD1 (6 bases). Between the trimmed V and J ends, which lost 5 bases and 3 bases, there was a span of 8 bases. The CDR3 has 13 residues. In germline, CDR1 is MGHRA, CDR2 YSYEKL. Here the CDR3 reads CASSVQGGNTIYF. CDR3 bases: TGCGCCAGCAGCGTACAGGGTGGAAACACCATATATTTT.

This chain joins TRBV11-2 and TRBJ1-3; possibly TRBD1 for D (5 bases). Germline V gene sequence: CDR1 SGHAT, CDR2 FQNNGV. The length of the CDR3 is 16 residues. V lost 6 bases and J 0 bases, leaving 15 bases between the germline ends. CDR3 in amino acids: CASRKEGSGSGNTIYF. CDR3 nucleotide sequence: TGTGCCAGCAGAAAGGAGGGGTCAGGCTCTGGAAACACCATATATTTT.

The chain couples TRBV9 to TRBJ2-2; D unresolved. CDR3 length: 13 residues. V was trimmed by 3 bases and J by 6 bases, leaving 9 bases between them. The germline V gene has CDR1 SGDLS and CDR2 YYNGEE. Written as DNA, the CDR3 is TGTGCCAGCAGCGAGCGAACGTCCGGGGAGCTGTTTTTT. Translating gives CASSERTSGELFF. Together with reference TRBV9 and TRBJ2-2, the CDR3 gives the full variable domain: DSGVTQTPKHLITATGQRVTLRCSPRSGDLSVYWYQQSLDQGLQFLIQYYNGEERAKGNILERFSAQQFPDLHSELNLSSLELGDSALYFCASSERTSGELFFGEGSRLTVL.

This clone was counted a few times. The rearrangement joins TRBV5-4 to TRBJ1-5; TRBD1 agrees at 8 bases. Germline values: CDR1 SGHNT, CDR2 YYREEE (reference sequence). Trimming removed 4 bases from V and 5 bases from J; junction bases left unmatched: 5. The CDR3 spans 14 residues. CDR3 amino acids: CASSTDRADQPQHF. DNA of the CDR3: TGTGCCAGCAGCACGGACAGGGCCGATCAGCCCCAGCATTTT.

V usage is TRBV2 and J usage is TRBJ1-6; 9 bases agree with TRBD1. CDR3 size: 14 residues. The V gene's germline CDR1 is SNHLY and CDR2 FYNNEI. V dropped 4 bases and J dropped 10; count of bases not matched to a gene: 5. Here the CDR3 DNA reads TGTGCCAGCAGTGGCCGGACAGGGGAATCACCCCTCCACTTT. Translation: CASSGRTGESPLHF.

In its sample, this clone was seen once. The V and J genes are TRBV5-5 and TRBJ1-5; no definite D call. V dropped 5 bases and J dropped 6 bases, with 18 bases sitting between them. Germline CDR1 and CDR2: SGHKS and YYEKEE (reference sequence). The CDR3 consists of 15 residues. The CDR3 DNA reads as TGTGCCAGCAGTTCGGATCGGGTGATAGGTCAGCCCCAGCATTTT. Protein: CASSSDRVIGQPQHF.

J is TRBJ1-2 and V is TRBV5-1; TRBD1 matches at 10 bases. This CDR3 is 15 amino acids long. The germline gives CDR1 SGHRS, CDR2 YFSETQ. V shed 5 bases and J 4 bases; nucleotides not matched to a gene: 8. The CDR3 coding sequence is TGCGCCAGCAGGGCACCCGGGACAGGGGCCTATGGCTACACCTTC. Residues: CASRAPGTGAYGYTF.

The chain carries TRBV30 and TRBJ2-1, with 8 bases matching TRBD2. Germline V gene lookup returns CDR1 GTSNPN and CDR2 SVGIG (reference sequence). The length of the CDR3 is 13 residues. The V segment lost 1 base and the J segment 10 bases; nucleotides outside the gene matches: 6. The chain's CDR3 is CAWSAQGLGEQFF. CDR3 coding DNA: TGTGCCTGGAGTGCCCAGGGACTAGGGGAGCAGTTCTTC.

The chain uses TRBV7-2 and TRBJ2-7; maybe TRBD1 (5 bases). The V end lost 1 base, the J end lost 2 bases, and 6 bases lay between the germline ends. CDR3 size: 13 residues. Germline V gene data show CDR1 as SGHTA and CDR2 as FQGNSA. This CDR3 is CASSLVQAYEQYF. The CDR3 DNA reads as TGTGCCAGCAGCTTAGTACAGGCCTACGAGCAGTACTTC.

This chain joins TRBV2 and TRBJ2-7, with D unclear. Between the trimmed V and J ends, which lost 3 bases and 5 bases, there was a span of 8 bases. The CDR3 length is 12 residues. The germline CDR1 and CDR2 sequences are SNHLY and FYNNEI. CDR3 protein: CASSDSSNEQYF. The DNA of the CDR3 is TGTGCCAGCAGTGACAGTAGCAACGAGCAGTACTTC.

With respect to this clone: This CDR3 is missing its conserved last phenylalanine or tryptophan, likely due to a read error. The V call is TRBV19, the J call TRBJ1-1; a possible D gene is TRBD1 (6 bases). CDR3 size: 16 residues. V was cut by 1 base and J by 1 base, with 13 bases left in between. Germline loops: CDR1 LNHDA, CDR2 SQIVND (reference sequence). Here the CDR3 reads CASSIGSGTPNTEAFL. CDR3 coding DNA: TGTGCCAGTAGTATAGGGTCCGGGACACCGAACACTGAAGCTTTCCTT.

This clone was counted only a few times. The rearrangement uses TRBV30 and TRBJ2-7; 7 bases are shared with TRBD2. The junction had 9 bases not matched to a gene; V was cut back by 7 bases and J by 3 bases. CDR3 length equals 13 residues. CDR1 and CDR2 (germline): GTSNPN, SVGIG (reference sequence). In nucleotides, the CDR3 is TGTGCCTCCGAGGGAGGGCGTCGCTACGAGCAGTACTTC. Residues: CASEGGRRYEQYF. The variable domain in full, with the rest retrieved from reference TRBV30 and TRBJ2-7, is SQTIHQWPATLVQPVGSPLSLECTVEGTSNPNLYWYRQAAGRGLQLLFYSVGIGQISSEVPQNLSASRPQDRQFILSSKKLLLSDSGFYLCASEGGRRYEQYFGPGTRLTVT.

The chain carries TRBV28 and TRBJ2-3; D is unclear. The CDR3 has 11 residues. Trimming cost V 8 bases and J 3 bases, with 6 bases left between them. The germline V gene has CDR1 MDHEN and CDR2 SYDVKM. CDR3 nucleotide sequence: TGTGCCAGCGCCGAGACAGATACGCAGTATTTT. This gives the protein CASAETDTQYF.

The chain employs TRBV4-1 and TRBJ2-4, with TRBD1 matching 7 bases. The V gene end was trimmed by 0 bases and the J gene end by 8 bases; junction bases not matched to a gene: 19. The CDR3 consists of 19 residues. CDR1 is MGHRA and CDR2 is YSYEKL in the germline V gene. The CDR3, as DNA: TGCGCCAGCAGCCAAGATAGGCTTTCGGCAGGGGGTCTCAGCCACATTCAGTACTTC. Protein sequence: CASSQDRLSAGGLSHIQYF.

The chain joins TRBV18 to TRBJ2-7; 8 bases match TRBD2. Trimming removed 8 bases from V and 2 bases from J; junction bases left unmatched: 11. The CDR3 loop spans 15 amino acids. Germline CDR1 is KGHSH and CDR2 is LQKENI. CDR3 coding DNA: TGTGCCAGCCGCCCCGGGACTAGGGCCGCCTACGAGCAGTACTTC. Encoded protein: CASRPGTRAAYEQYF.

The chain joins TRBV7-6 to TRBJ2-7; D is perhaps TRBD2 (7 bases). CDR3 length: 16 residues. Trimming shortened V by 1 base and J by 7 bases, and 20 bases separated the two germline ends. CDR1 SGHVS and CDR2 FNYEAQ come from the germline V gene. The CDR3 spells CASSLEGGGHFTEQYF. The CDR3 region has the DNA TGTGCCAGCAGCTTAGAAGGGGGGGGACACTTCACGGAGCAGTACTTC.

The CDR3 reads CAITGGEAQPQHF. In DNA form, the CDR3 reads TGTGCCATCACCGGGGGGGAGGCTCAGCCCCAGCATTTT. The V and J genes are TRBV10-3 and TRBJ1-5, with D possibly TRBD1 on 5 matching bases. Trimming cost V 7 bases and J 6 bases, with 13 bases left between them. The CDR3 runs 13 residues. Germline V gene lookup returns CDR1 ENHRY and CDR2 SYGVKD.

Concerning this clone: This may arise from a read error, as a much more abundant clone is one base away. The chain combines TRBV9 with TRBJ1-1, with TRBD1 identical over 7 bases. The length of the CDR3 is 13 residues. V gave up 4 bases and J gave up 3 bases; unmatched junction bases: 3. Germline-derived CDR1 and CDR2 are SGDLS and YYNGEE. The CDR3 spells CASSTQGDTEAFF. The CDR3 DNA is TGTGCCAGCAGCACCCAGGGGGACACTGAAGCTTTCTTT.

The chain combines TRBV5-1 with TRBJ1-2, with 10 bases matching TRBD1. Germline V lookup: CDR1 SGHRS, CDR2 YFSETQ. Trimming took 0 bases from V and 6 from J; bases not matched to a gene: 2. The CDR3 contains 14 residues. CDR3 residues: CASSLEGQGNGYTF. The CDR3 nucleotides read TGCGCCAGCAGCTTGGAGGGACAGGGGAATGGCTACACCTTC.

This clone appeared once. The chain joins TRBV5-5 to TRBJ2-1; D gene uncertain. Trimming took off 4 bases at V and 5 bases at J, with 13 bases between the two ends. CDR1 and CDR2 from the germline V gene are SGHKS and YYEKEE (reference sequence). The CDR3 runs 14 residues. This chain's CDR3 is CASSTTTVNNEQFF. CDR3 coding DNA: TGTGCCAGCAGCACCACCACGGTGAACAATGAGCAGTTCTTC.

This chain connects TRBV6-5 to TRBJ2-1; TRBD1 matches at 7 bases. This CDR3 has 13 residues. The germline V gene has CDR1 MNHEY and CDR2 SVGAGI. With 6 bases clipped from V and 8 bases from J, the junction kept 7 bases outside the gene matches. The CDR3 region is CASRPTGRDEQFF. In DNA, the CDR3 is TGTGCCAGCAGGCCGACAGGGAGAGATGAGCAGTTCTTC.

The chain combines TRBV27 with TRBJ1-1; D is unclear. The CDR3 has 14 residues. Trimming pared 2 bases from V and 3 bases from J, leaving 10 bases between. Looked up from germline, CDR1 is MNHEY and CDR2 is SMNVEV (reference sequence). The DNA for the CDR3 is TGTGCCAGCAGTTTAAGAGGCGCCGACACTGAAGCTTTCTTT. Protein: CASSLRGADTEAFF.